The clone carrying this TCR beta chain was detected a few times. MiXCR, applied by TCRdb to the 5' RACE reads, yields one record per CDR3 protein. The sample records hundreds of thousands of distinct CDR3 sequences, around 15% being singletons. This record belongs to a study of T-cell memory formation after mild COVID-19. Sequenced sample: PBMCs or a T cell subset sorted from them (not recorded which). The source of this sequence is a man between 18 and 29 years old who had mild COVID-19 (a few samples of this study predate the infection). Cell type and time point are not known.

Here the CDR3 DNA reads TGCAGCGTTGAAGATCAGAGGGACAGGGTTTCTGCGACCCAGTACTTC. Translated: CSVEDQRDRVSATQYF. The genes are TRBV29-1 and TRBJ2-5; 9 nucleotides agree with TRBD1. The CDR3 spans 16 residues. The V and J ends lost 0 bases and 7 bases, in that order; junction bases with no gene match: 12. Germline V gene data show CDR1 as SQVTM and CDR2 as ANQGSEA. Variable domain in full (rest from reference TRBV29-1 and TRBJ2-5): SAVISQKPSRDICQRGTSLTIQCQVDSQVTMMFWYRQQPGQSLTLIATANQGSEATYESGFVIDKFPISRPNLTFSTLTVSNMSPEDSSIYLCSVEDQRDRVSATQYFGPGTRLLVL.